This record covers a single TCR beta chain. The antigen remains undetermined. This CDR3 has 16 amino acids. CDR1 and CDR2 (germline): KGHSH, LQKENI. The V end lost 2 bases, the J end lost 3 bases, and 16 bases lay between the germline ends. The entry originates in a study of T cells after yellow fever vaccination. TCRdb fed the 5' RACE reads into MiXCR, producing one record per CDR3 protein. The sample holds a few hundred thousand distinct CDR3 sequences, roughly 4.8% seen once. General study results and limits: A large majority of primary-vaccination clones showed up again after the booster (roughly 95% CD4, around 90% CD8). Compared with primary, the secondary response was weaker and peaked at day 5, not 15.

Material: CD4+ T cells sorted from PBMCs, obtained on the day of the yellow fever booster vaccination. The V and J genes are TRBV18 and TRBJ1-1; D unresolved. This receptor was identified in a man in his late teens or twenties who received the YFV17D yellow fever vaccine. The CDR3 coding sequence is TGTGCCAGCTCACCATTGGGTGGGCCGGGGTACACTGAAGCTTTCTTT. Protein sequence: CASSPLGGPGYTEAFF.